This TCR beta chain derives from a study of cytomegalovirus exposure and HLA in healthy donors. The study ran its PCR with 60 Vbeta and 13 Jbeta primers. The protocol was immunoSEQ multiplex PCR, while the TCRdb copy is restricted to in-frame clones and leaves out a portion. The sample lists more than 85,000 clones; approximately 81% were seen once. Study conclusions and caveats: Later work associated roughly 17,000 TCR beta sequences with HLA alleles at 0.05 false discovery rate.

V was clipped by 4 bases and J by 8 bases; unmatched bases: 7. CDR3 length: 13 residues. CDR1 SGHNT and CDR2 YYREEE come from the germline V gene (reference sequence). Regarding this clone: Its antigen is unknown.

The source material was PBMCs. The TCR was taken from a male donor in good health and CMV-seropositive. The chain has TRBV5-4 and TRBJ1-2, with 8 bases that match TRBD1. The CDR3 reads CASSLTGVQGYTF. In DNA, the CDR3 is TGTGCCAGCAGCCTGACAGGGGTACAGGGCTACACCTTC.